These 15 T cell receptor beta chains share one sample of origin, sequenced in a study of blood T cell repertoires in COVID-19. Clones were read by immunoSEQ multiplex PCR, and TCRdb kept only the in-frame ones, dropping some. Of about 55,000 clones listed, 80% to 90% are singletons. The sample was peripheral blood. These receptors all stem from a man older than 75 with acute or convalescent COVID-19.

The rearrangement joins TRBV4-1 to TRBJ2-3; D perhaps matches TRBD1 (6 bases). Germline assignment: CDR1 MGHRA and CDR2 YSYEKL. Trimming pared 1 base from V and 5 bases from J, leaving 13 bases between. The CDR3 length is 15 residues. The chain's CDR3 is CASSQGNRARDTQYF. The CDR3 nucleotides are TGCGCCAGCAGCCAAGGTAACAGGGCTAGAGATACGCAGTATTTT.

V is TRBV7-8 and J is TRBJ1-4; a possible D gene is TRBD1 (6 bases). This CDR3 contains 18 residues. V shed 5 bases and J shed 2 bases, with 21 bases lying between them. Germline assignment: CDR1 SGHVS and CDR2 FQNEAQ. The CDR3 region is CASSPITASGATNEKLFF. The CDR3 region has the DNA TGTGCCAGCAGCCCCATAACCGCGTCAGGGGCGACTAATGAAAAACTGTTTTTT.

This sequence joins TRBV7-2 and TRBJ1-5; D call uncertain. Deletions cut 1 base from V and 7 bases from J, with 14 bases between. Germline lookup yields CDR1 SGHTA and CDR2 FQGNSA. CDR3 length: 15 amino acids. The CDR3 DNA sequence: TGTGCCAGCAGCTTAGAGCTGGGAGTCGTGCAGCCCCAGCATTTT. This encodes CASSLELGVVQPQHF. Together with reference TRBV7-2 and TRBJ1-5, the CDR3 gives the full variable domain: GAGVSQSPSNKVTEKGKDVELRCDPISGHTALYWYRQSLGQGLEFLIYFQGNSAPDKSGLPSDRFSAERTGGSVSTLTIQRTQQEDSAVYLCASSLELGVVQPQHFGDGTRLSIL.

In its sample, this clone was seen once. This rearrangement joins TRBV4-1 to TRBJ2-3; 11 nucleotides match TRBD2. Losses at the gene ends were 0 bases for V and 3 bases for J; bases not matched to a gene: 11. The CDR3 consists of 19 residues. The germline V gene has CDR1 MGHRA and CDR2 YSYEKL. CDR3 residues: CASSQDITSGGRGTDTQYF. CDR3 in DNA: TGCGCCAGCAGCCAAGATATAACTAGCGGGGGCCGGGGGACAGATACGCAGTATTTT.

CDR3 in amino acids: CASSTVGQGSYYYGYTF. As DNA, the CDR3 is TGTGCCAGCTCAACCGTGGGGCAGGGCTCCTATTACTATGGCTACACCTTC. This chain joins TRBV18 and TRBJ1-2; possible D gene TRBD1, 5 bases. The CDR3 sequence is 17 residues long. CDR1 and CDR2 from the germline V gene are KGHSH and LQKENI. V was pared by 5 bases and J by 3 bases, with 22 bases between. Filled out from reference TRBV18 and TRBJ1-2, the complete variable domain reads NAGVMQNPRHLVRRRGQEARLRCSPMKGHSHVYWYRQLPEEGLKFMVYLQKENIIDESGMPKERFSAEFPKEGPSILRIQQVVRGDSAAYFCASSTVGQGSYYYGYTFGSGTRLTVV.

This rearrangement joins TRBV6-6 to TRBJ1-5, with 10 bases identical to TRBD1. V gave up 0 bases and J gave up 5 bases; unmatched junction bases: 1. CDR3 size: 15 residues. CDR1 and CDR2 (germline): MNHNY, SVGAGI (reference sequence). CDR3 in DNA: TGTGCCAGCAGTTACTCTGGGACAGGGGATCAGCCCCAGCATTTT. Amino acids: CASSYSGTGDQPQHF.

The rearrangement uses TRBV18 and TRBJ2-7, with TRBD2 as a possible D gene (6 bases). The CDR3 has 15 residues. Germline lookup yields CDR1 KGHSH and CDR2 LQKENI. V lost 1 base and J lost 0, with 10 bases in between. The CDR3 loop reads CASSPQRASSYEQYF. The CDR3 DNA reads TGTGCCAGCTCACCACAGCGGGCTAGCTCCTACGAGCAGTACTTC.

The chain links TRBV7-9 to TRBJ1-5, with a weak D call TRBD1 (5 bases). The CDR3 covers 16 residues. Trimming removed 4 bases from V and 4 bases from J, with 17 bases in between. CDR1 and CDR2 from the germline V gene are SEHNR and FQNEAQ (reference sequence). The CDR3, as DNA: TGTGCCAGCAGCTCTTCGAGCAGGGCCCTTAATCAGCCCCAGCATTTT. It encodes CASSSSSRALNQPQHF.

The chain couples TRBV1 to TRBJ2-2; the table's TRBD2 call for D was not verified on the DNA. TRBV1 is a listed pseudogene. The CDR3 loop spans 18 amino acids. In DNA form, the CDR3 reads TGCACCAGCAGCCCAGCGGGCGCGGGGGGGAGTAAGGCCGGGGAGCTGTTTTTT. Translated: CTSSPAGAGGSKAGELFF.

The rearrangement uses TRBV14 and TRBJ1-1; 7 nucleotides align to TRBD1. CDR3 length: 15 amino acids. V lost 4 bases to trimming and J lost 0 bases; unmatched junction nucleotides: 5. Per germline, CDR1 SGHDN and CDR2 FVKESK. The CDR3 bases are TGTGCCAGCAGCCTCCAACAGGGGATGAACACTGAAGCTTTCTTT. Translation: CASSLQQGMNTEAFF.

This chain joins TRBV2 and TRBJ1-1; D possibly corresponds to TRBD1 (5 bases). Trimming removed 7 bases from V and 5 bases from J, with 17 bases in between. This CDR3 is built from 14 residues. Germline CDR1 is SNHLY and CDR2 is FYNNEI. This chain's CDR3 is CASKFARESTEAFF. The DNA for the CDR3 is TGTGCCAGCAAGTTCGCCAGGGAATCTACTGAAGCTTTCTTT. Full variable domain (rest looked up from reference TRBV2 and TRBJ1-1): EPEVTQTPSHQVTQMGQEVILRCVPISNHLYFYWYRQILGQKVEFLVSFYNNEISEKSEIFDDQFSVERPDGSNFTLKIRSTKLEDSAMYFCASKFARESTEAFFGQGTRLTVV.

This clone was observed a single time. This chain joins TRBV5-1 and TRBJ1-2; D remains unclear. There are 14 residues in the CDR3. Germline V CDR1 and CDR2: SGHRS, YFSETQ. With 0 bases removed from V and 1 base from J, the gap between germline ends came to 7 bases. The CDR3 region has the DNA TGCGCCAGCAGCTTGGATTTCGGTAACTATGGCTACACCTTC. Translating it yields CASSLDFGNYGYTF. Together with reference TRBV5-1 and TRBJ1-2, the CDR3 gives the full variable domain: KAGVTQTPRYLIKTRGQQVTLSCSPISGHRSVSWYQQTPGQGLQFLFEYFSETQRNKGNFPGRFSGRQFSNSRSEMNVSTLELGDSALYLCASSLDFGNYGYTFGSGTRLTVV.

The rearrangement uses TRBV19 and TRBJ1-1; perhaps TRBD1 as D (6 bases). CDR3 length equals 17 residues. V was trimmed by 1 base and J by 5 bases, leaving 20 bases between them. CDR1 and CDR2 from the germline V gene are LNHDA and SQIVND (reference sequence). CDR3 sequence (DNA): TGTGCCAGTAGTATAGGGCCCCGGCGGGGGGCGCAAACTGAAGCTTTCTTT. Residues: CASSIGPRRGAQTEAFF.

The chain carries TRBV7-2 and TRBJ2-1; maybe TRBD2 (7 bases). The germline CDR1 and CDR2 sequences are SGHTA and FQGNSA. CDR3 length equals 14 residues. Trimming removed 7 bases from V and 7 bases from J, with 17 bases in between. DNA for the CDR3: TGTGCCAGCAAGGTGGGGGGGCCTGAAAATGAGCAGTTCTTC. Its protein is CASKVGGPENEQFF. The whole variable domain, filled in from reference TRBV7-2 and TRBJ2-1, reads GAGVSQSPSNKVTEKGKDVELRCDPISGHTALYWYRQSLGQGLEFLIYFQGNSAPDKSGLPSDRFSAERTGGSVSTLTIQRTQQEDSAVYLCASKVGGPENEQFFGPGTRLTVL.

The CDR3 reads CASSPMAGKTYEQYF. As DNA, the CDR3 is TGTGCCAGCTCACCAATGGCGGGGAAGACCTACGAGCAGTACTTC. The chain is built from TRBV18 and TRBJ2-7, with TRBD2 as a possible D gene (6 bases). The CDR3 extends over 15 amino acids. Germline V gene sequence: CDR1 KGHSH, CDR2 LQKENI. V was trimmed by 2 bases and J by 2 bases, leaving 13 bases between them.